This is a list of T cell receptor beta chains from one sample in a study of shared clonotypes between healthy human individuals. TCRdb keeps only in-frame clones here, not all; method: immunoSEQ multiplex PCR. The data contain hundreds of thousands of clones, about 95% of them singletons. The sequenced material came from naive CD8+ T cells sorted from blood. The origin of the receptors is a woman in her twenties or thirties in good health. The CDR3 runs from the conserved cysteine through the conserved F or W. The D gene is left open where the match is weak. The size field is filled for only some rows; it gives once, few, many or a size class.

J gene: TRBJ2-1; V gene: TRBV5-6; clone size: NA; D gene: TRBD2; CDR3 DNA: TGTGCCAGCAGCCCGGGGGGTTCGGGCGGCCACAATGAGCAGTTCTTC; CDR3 protein: CASSPGGSGGHNEQFF
J gene: TRBJ2-7; V gene: TRBV5-1; clone size: NA; D gene: TRBD2; CDR3 DNA: TGCGCCAGCAGCCTAGGGACTAGCGGGAGTGGATACGAGCAGTACTTC; CDR3 protein: CASSLGTSGSGYEQYF
J gene: TRBJ2-1; V gene: TRBV27; clone size: NA; D gene: TRBD2; CDR3 DNA: TGTGCCAGCAGTACTGGGACTAGCGGGAGGGGTGAGCAGTTCTTC; CDR3 protein: CASSTGTSGRGEQFF
J gene: TRBJ2-7; V gene: TRBV30; clone size: once; D gene: NA; CDR3 DNA: TGTGCCTGCTCCGGACCCGAGCAGTACTTC; CDR3 protein: CACSGPEQYF
J gene: TRBJ2-7; V gene: TRBV27; clone size: NA; D gene: NA; CDR3 DNA: TGTGCCAGCAGTGAGGGTAACCCCTACGAGCAGTACTTC; CDR3 protein: CASSEGNPYEQYF
J gene: TRBJ2-2; V gene: TRBV27; clone size: once; D gene: NA; CDR3 DNA: TGTGCCAGCAGTTGGTACCCCGGGGAGCTGTTTTTT; CDR3 protein: CASSWYPGELFF
J gene: TRBJ2-1; V gene: TRBV28; clone size: NA; D gene: TRBD2; CDR3 DNA: TGTGCCAGCAGTTTATCTGGTGGCGGGAGGGCCGTAAATGAGCAGTTCTTC; CDR3 protein: CASSLSGGGRAVNEQFF
J gene: TRBJ1-5; V gene: TRBV12-5; clone size: once; D gene: NA; CDR3 DNA: TGTGCTAGTGCTCCCCAGGGTTTCGATCAGCCCCAGCATTTT; CDR3 protein: CASAPQGFDQPQHF
J gene: TRBJ2-7; V gene: TRBV11-2; clone size: NA; D gene: TRBD2; CDR3 DNA: TGTGCCAGCAGCTCAAAGACTAGCGGGACCTACGAGCAGTACTTC; CDR3 protein: CASSSKTSGTYEQYF
J gene: TRBJ2-7; V gene: TRBV20-1; clone size: few; D gene: NA; CDR3 DNA: TGCAGTGCTAGACAGGGGTACGAGCAGTACTTC; CDR3 protein: CSARQGYEQYF
J gene: TRBJ2-3; V gene: TRBV2; clone size: NA; D gene: TRBD2; CDR3 DNA: TGTGCCAGCAGTGCGGGACTAGCGGTGCCCACAGATACGCAGTATTTT; CDR3 protein: CASSAGLAVPTDTQYF
J gene: TRBJ2-6; V gene: TRBV2; clone size: NA; D gene: NA; CDR3 DNA: TGTGCCAGCGATAGTGGGGCCAACGTCCTGACTTTC; CDR3 protein: CASDSGANVLTF
J gene: TRBJ1-1; V gene: TRBV7-9; clone size: NA; D gene: NA; CDR3 DNA: TGTGCCAGCAGCTTAGACGGGACTTATTCTGAAGCTTTCTTT; CDR3 protein: CASSLDGTYSEAFF
J gene: TRBJ2-5; V gene: TRBV6-5; clone size: NA; D gene: NA; CDR3 DNA: TGTGCCAGCAGTTACTCCGCGGAACAAGAGACCCAGTACTTC; CDR3 protein: CASSYSAEQETQYF
J gene: TRBJ2-1; V gene: TRBV29-1; clone size: NA; D gene: TRBD2; CDR3 DNA: TGCAGCGTTGGGGGGTTACTAGCGGATAGCTCCTACAATGAGCAGTTCTTC; CDR3 protein: CSVGGLLADSSYNEQFF
J gene: TRBJ2-1; V gene: TRBV27; clone size: NA; D gene: TRBD2; CDR3 DNA: TGTGCCAGCAGTTTGGGCCCGGGAGGTATAACCAATGAGCAGTTCTTC; CDR3 protein: CASSLGPGGITNEQFF
J gene: TRBJ2-2; V gene: TRBV27; clone size: NA; D gene: TRBD1; CDR3 DNA: TGTGCCAGCAGTTTATCGATAATAGGACAGGACCTACCGATGAACACCGGGGAGCTGTTTTTT; CDR3 protein: CASSLSIIGQDLPMNTGELFF
J gene: TRBJ1-5; V gene: TRBV7-8; clone size: NA; D gene: NA; CDR3 DNA: TGTGCCAGCAGCTGGGGGCCGTCTAGCAATCAGCCCCAGCATTTT; CDR3 protein: CASSWGPSSNQPQHF
J gene: TRBJ2-7; V gene: TRBV19; clone size: once; D gene: NA; CDR3 DNA: TGTGCCAGTAAGTCCGAGCCGGGAAGCTACGAGCAGTACTTC; CDR3 protein: CASKSEPGSYEQYF
J gene: TRBJ2-1; V gene: TRBV11-2; clone size: NA; D gene: TRBD2; CDR3 DNA: TGTGCCAGCAGCTTAGCCGGACTAGCGGGGCCAGAGCAGTTCTTC; CDR3 protein: CASSLAGLAGPEQFF